This T cell receptor beta chain was profiled in a study of vaccination and CD4 T cells after COVID-19 (dated 2022 in TCRdb). Looking at the study overall: SARS-CoV-2 positivity had been established in the convalescent patients by nasal swab PCR, and mild disease was recorded in several of these patients and severe disease in one. In control cultures, a CEFX viral epitope pool was used as positive control, an HIV-1 Nef peptide pool was used as negative control, or no peptide was added. Post-COVID blood samples from convalescent patients were collected a median of about 110 days after diagnosis, with a range of roughly 30 to 170 days. The spike-specific CD4+ TCR repertoire was compared before and after mRNA vaccination in ten to eleven COVID-19 convalescent patients and a handful of infection-naive healthy vaccine recipients. Two doses of either the Pfizer-BioNTech BNT162b2 vaccine (n=8) or the Moderna mRNA-1273 vaccine (n=2) were administered to participants. The convalescent cohort comprised six males and four females, including two Hispanic individuals, seven Caucasians, two Asians and one multiracial person. Post-vaccine blood samples were obtained a median of around 74 days after the second vaccine dose, with a range of roughly 14 to 241 days. Culture stimuli were overlapping spike peptide pools from SARS-CoV-2 and from the common cold coronaviruses HCoV-NL63, HCoV-OC43 and HCoV-229E.

This specimen's treatment or condition label, interpreted: roughly 11-day PBMC culture with coronavirus spike peptide pools or control peptides (ViraFEST assay). The ViraFEST assay was used in the study, in which antigen-specific T cells were expanded with peptide pools and expanded clonotypes were subsequently identified by TCR sequencing. The convalescent patients' positive SARS-CoV-2 PCR tests fell between March and December 2020, which was before the Alpha, Beta and Delta variants emerged in the United States. About 1.8 million PBMCs per well were cultured in IMDM with approximately 5% human AB serum and approximately 10 IU/ml IL-2, plus 10 ug/ml peptide pools. Half of the culture medium was replaced with fresh IL-2-containing medium on days 3 and 7. After roughly nine days of culture, CD4+ T cells were isolated by negative selection using the EasySep CD4+ T cell isolation kit. PBMCs were separated from whole blood using Ficoll-Paque Plus gradient centrifugation and then either used fresh or cryopreserved at -140C. Triplicate wells were generally used for each culture condition.

CDR1 and CDR2 were assigned from the germline V gene (reference sequence) as SEHNR and FQNEAQ. Inclusive of the bounding cysteine and phenylalanine, the CDR3 is 18 residues long. The only DNA kept is the CDR3, 54 bases in frame from the first base. Between the V and J ends, shortened by 1 base and 7 bases respectively, the junction contains 20 bases. The library relied on PCR. DNA from cultured CD4+ T cells underwent TCR sequencing with the Oncomine TCR Beta short-read assay at the Johns Hopkins FTIC core. Genomic DNA was extracted from the cultured CD4+ T cells with the QIAamp micro DNA kit. Oncomine TCR Beta libraries made from cultured CD4+ T cells were pooled using unique dual indexes and sequenced on an Illumina iSeq 100. As for the original processing: Non-productive sequences were removed, and CDR3s that did not start with C, did not end with F or W, or were shorter than 7 amino acids were discarded. Antigen-specific clonotypes were identified with the MANAFEST web application by comparing peptide-stimulated wells with reference and other culture wells. To be called positive, a clone needed an FDR below 0.05, an odds ratio above 5, and a productive frequency above 0.1% in at least two of three replicate wells. Clonotypes that were significantly expanded in both SARS-CoV-2 spike wells and at least one common cold coronavirus spike condition were defined as cross-reactive. Similarity between CDR3 sequences was evaluated in R version 3.6.1 using Levenshtein distances (stringdist) and unrooted phylogenetic trees (ape). The public reads were run again by TCRdb, first through fastp at Q25 and then through MiXCR, and only productive beta chains were kept. Rows with one shared CDR3 protein collapse into an entry with the most common genes and DNA. TCRdb's processing, not the study's, gives the V and J calls here. Across this sample there are nearly 20,000 distinct CDR3 sequences, with roughly 46% seen only once. The top ten constitute under 3% of the sample.

This clonotype turned up a few times. It has no known antigen specificity. One base away there is no much larger clone; base qualities are not given. General findings and caveats noted by the study authors: Among convalescent patients, a median roughly 90% of the SARS-CoV-2-reactive clones seen after vaccination appeared only after vaccination, which suggests priming specific to the vaccine. Nearly all vaccine-specific clones in convalescent patients (304 of 307) were mono-reactive for SARS-CoV-2 spike rather than cross-reactive with common cold coronaviruses. The number of convalescent patients in the study was relatively small, and the study did not examine early timepoints following natural infection. Although the median number of SARS-CoV-2-reactive clonotypes went up from more than 20 after infection to 30 to 45 after vaccination, the increase was not significant.

This receptor was identified in a human donor who had recovered from COVID-19. Sequencing was performed on CD4+ T cells from blood, cultured in vitro, taken after SARS-CoV-2 vaccination. Here the chain combines TRBV7-9 and TRBJ1-6, with an unclear D gene assignment. CDR3 region: CASSLGAGGGTANSPLHF. The sequence in DNA is TGTGCCAGCAGCTTAGGGGCGGGCGGAGGAACCGCCAATTCACCCCTCCACTTT.